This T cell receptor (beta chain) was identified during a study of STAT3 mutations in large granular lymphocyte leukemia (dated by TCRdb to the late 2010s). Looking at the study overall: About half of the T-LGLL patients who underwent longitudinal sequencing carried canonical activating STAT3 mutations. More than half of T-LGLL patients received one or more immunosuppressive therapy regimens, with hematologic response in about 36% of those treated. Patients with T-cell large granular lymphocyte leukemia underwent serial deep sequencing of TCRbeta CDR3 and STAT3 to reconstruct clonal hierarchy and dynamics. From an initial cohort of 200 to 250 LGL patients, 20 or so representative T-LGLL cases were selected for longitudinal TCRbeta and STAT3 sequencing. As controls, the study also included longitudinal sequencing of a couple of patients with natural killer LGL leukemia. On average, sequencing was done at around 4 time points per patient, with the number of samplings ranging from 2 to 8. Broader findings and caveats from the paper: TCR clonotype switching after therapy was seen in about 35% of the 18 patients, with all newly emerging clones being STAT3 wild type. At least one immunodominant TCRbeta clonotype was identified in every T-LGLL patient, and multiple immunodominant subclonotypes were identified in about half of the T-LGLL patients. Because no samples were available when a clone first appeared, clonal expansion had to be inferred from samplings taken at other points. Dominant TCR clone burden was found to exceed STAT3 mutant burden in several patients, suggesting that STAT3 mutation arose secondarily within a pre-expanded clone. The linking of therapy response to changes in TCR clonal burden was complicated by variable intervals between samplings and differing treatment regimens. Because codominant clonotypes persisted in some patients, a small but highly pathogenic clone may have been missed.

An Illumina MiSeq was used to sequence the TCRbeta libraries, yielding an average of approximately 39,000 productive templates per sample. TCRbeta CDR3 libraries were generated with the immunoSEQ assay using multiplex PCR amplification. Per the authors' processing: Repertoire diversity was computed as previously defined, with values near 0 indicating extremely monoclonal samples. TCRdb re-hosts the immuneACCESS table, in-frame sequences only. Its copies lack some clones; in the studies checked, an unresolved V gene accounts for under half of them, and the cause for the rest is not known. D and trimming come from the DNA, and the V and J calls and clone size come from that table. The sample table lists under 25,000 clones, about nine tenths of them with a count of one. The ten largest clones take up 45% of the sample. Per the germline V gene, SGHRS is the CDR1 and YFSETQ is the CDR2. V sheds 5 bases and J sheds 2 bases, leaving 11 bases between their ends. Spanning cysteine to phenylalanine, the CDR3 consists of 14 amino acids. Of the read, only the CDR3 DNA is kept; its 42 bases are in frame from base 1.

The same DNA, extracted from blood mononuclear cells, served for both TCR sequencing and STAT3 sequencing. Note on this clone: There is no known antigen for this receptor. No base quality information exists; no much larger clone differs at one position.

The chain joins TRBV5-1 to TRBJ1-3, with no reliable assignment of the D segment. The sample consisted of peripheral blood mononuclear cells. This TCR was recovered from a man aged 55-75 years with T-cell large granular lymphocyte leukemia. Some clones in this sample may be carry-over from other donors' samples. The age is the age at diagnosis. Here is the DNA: TGCGCCAGCAGGAAGGAGACGACTGGAAACACCATATATTTT. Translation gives CASRKETTGNTIYF.